This TCR beta chain was recorded in a study of T cell responses to AZD1222 COVID-19 vaccine. The assay was immunoSEQ multiplex PCR, and TCRdb's table has in-frame clones only and misses some. The data contain around 110,000 clones, 80% to 95% of them singletons. The germline CDR1 and CDR2 sequences are MNHEY and SVGAGI. The CDR3 consists of 15 residues. V was cut by 5 bases and J by 3 bases, with 15 bases left in between. V usage is TRBV6-5 and J usage is TRBJ2-3; D is possibly TRBD2 (6 bases). The source of this sequence is an adult who received the AZD1222 COVID-19 vaccine. This specimen was peripheral blood, taken 28 days after the second AZD1222 dose. The DNA for the CDR3 is TGTGCCAGCAGTAAGGCTGCGGGGATAACAGATACGCAGTATTTT. Protein product: CASSKAAGITDTQYF.